The 26 T cell receptor beta chains in this list originate from one sample, sequenced in a study of tumor-infiltrating lymphocytes in primary liver carcinoma. With 500 ng total RNA as template and a constant-region primer, TCR beta cDNA was made. What produced the TCR beta libraries was three nested multiplex PCR rounds using slightly modified ARM-PCR. Researchers ran the first two PCR rounds for roughly 11 cycles each with TRBV1-TRBV30 forward primers and a C-beta reverse primer. TCRdb re-derived calls from the multiplex PCR reads in MiXCR, one entry per CDR3 protein. The top ten clones hold around 12% of a sample with more than 90,000 distinct CDR3 sequences, about two thirds of them seen once. It was from about 20-30 mg of unsorted bulk tissue that RNA and DNA were co-extracted. Material: liver tumor tissue from sampling region 2. Subset specified: tumor region T2, inferior pole. Receptor source: a woman aged 60 to 75 with primary liver carcinoma and hepatitis B virus infection.

Regarding this clonotype: A single base separates this from a much larger clone, so it may be a read error. The chain is built from TRBV28 and TRBJ2-5; D is undetermined. The CDR3 totals 13 residues. Germline CDR1 is MDHEN and CDR2 is SYDVKM. V lost 6 bases to trimming and J lost 4 bases, with 12 bases between them. CDR3 DNA sequence: TGTGCCAGCAGCCCCCGTTCGTCAGAGACCCAGTACTTC. As protein: CASSPRSSETQYF.

In its sample, this clonotype was seen a few times. This sequence joins TRBV7-9 and TRBJ1-6; TRBD1 agrees at 8 bases. V gave up 8 bases and J gave up 8 bases; unmatched junction bases: 11. Per germline, CDR1 SEHNR and CDR2 FQNEAQ (reference sequence). This CDR3 is 15 amino acids long. CDR3 sequence: CASARTGYNHSPLHF. The DNA for the CDR3 is TGTGCCAGCGCTAGGACAGGGTATAACCATTCACCCCTCCACTTT.

The gene calls are TRBV4-1 and TRBJ1-2; unclear D gene. The V gene's germline CDR1 is MGHRA and CDR2 YSYEKL. The CDR3 is 11 amino acids. The CDR3 bases are TGCTCCATTGAGCGGGTGTATGGCTACACCTTC. This encodes CSIERVYGYTF.

A note on this clonotype: This may come from a read error, since a much larger clone is one base off. This rearrangement joins TRBV7-9 to TRBJ1-1; TRBD1 matches at 8 bases. CDR1 and CDR2 from the germline V gene are SEHNR and FQNEAQ (reference sequence). The CDR3 has 13 amino acids. The CDR3 sequence: CASSKGQGAEVFF. CDR3 DNA: TGTGCCAGCAGCAAAGGGCAGGGGGCTGAAGTTTTCTTT.

Comment on this clonotype: A read error may account for a junction end that differs from germline. The DNA for the CDR3 is TGCAGCGCGTGGGCGGGAGGGGAGCGGTTCTTC. Encoded protein: CSAWAGGERFF. The chain has TRBV29-1 and TRBJ2-1; 9 bases are a match to TRBD2. Germline assignment: CDR1 SQVTM and CDR2 ANQGSEA. The CDR3 consists of 11 residues.

This clonotype has only one observation. Germline and junction disagree at one end, which may indicate a read error. This chain uses TRBV6-4 with TRBJ2-3; D remains unclear. The CDR3 length is 15 residues. Germline V gene lookup returns CDR1 MRHNA and CDR2 SNTAGT. The chain's CDR3 is CASNDSNGGTDTQYF. The CDR3 DNA reads as TGTGCCAGCAATGACTCGAATGGCGGCACAGATACGCAGTATTTT.

A word on this clonotype: A much bigger clone sits one base away, suggesting this may be a read error. The V call is TRBV30, the J call TRBJ1-2; D is undetermined. Deletions cut 6 bases from V and 5 bases from J, with 10 bases between. Germline V lookup: CDR1 GTSNPN, CDR2 SVGIG (reference sequence). CDR3 length equals 11 residues. The CDR3 loop reads CACKMGYGYTF. CDR3 sequence (DNA): TGTGCCTGTAAAATGGGTTATGGCTACACCTTC.

As concerns this clonotype: At one end the junction does not follow the germline gene, possibly because of a read error. The genes are TRBV29-1 and TRBJ1-1; D is ambiguous. Germline assignment: CDR1 SQVTM and CDR2 ANQGSEA. This CDR3 contains 10 residues. This CDR3 is CSPLNTEAFF. CDR3 nucleotides: TGCAGCCCTTTGAACACTGAAGCTTTCTTC.

Ten or more counts support this clonotype. V and J are TRBV14 and TRBJ1-6, with 9 nucleotides matching TRBD1. V was clipped by 4 bases and J by 8 bases; unmatched bases: 15. The CDR3 runs 18 residues. Germline-derived CDR1 and CDR2 are SGHDN and FVKESK. CDR3: CASSPRWGQGIRDSPLHF. The CDR3 coding sequence is TGTGCCAGCAGCCCAAGGTGGGGACAGGGCATCCGGGATTCACCCCTCCACTTT.

This clonotype was found many times. The rearrangement links TRBV5-6 to TRBJ2-3; 7 bases are shared with TRBD2. Germline CDR1 and CDR2: SGHDT and YYEEEE. The CDR3 runs 16 residues. V gave up 1 base and J gave up 3 bases; unmatched junction bases: 8. The CDR3 loop is CASSLLTGGGTDTQYF. Here the CDR3 DNA reads TGTGCCAGCAGCTTGTTGACGGGGGGTGGGACAGATACGCAGTATTTT.

This clonotype has ten or more counts. The genes are TRBV7-3 and TRBJ2-1; no clear D gene. Trimming shortened V by 6 bases and J by 6 bases, and 9 bases separated the two germline ends. Looked up from germline, CDR1 is SGHTA and CDR2 is FQGTGA. The CDR3 runs to 12 residues. In DNA, the CDR3 is TGTGCCAGCAGATCTGACTCCAATGAGCAGTTCTTC. Amino acids: CASRSDSNEQFF.

Comments on this clonotype: The junction departs from the called germline gene at one end, perhaps through a read error. V gene TRBV6-6 combines with J gene TRBJ2-1; D remains ambiguous. The V gene's germline CDR1 is MNHNY and CDR2 SVGAGI (reference sequence). This CDR3 is built from 12 residues. CDR3: CVSSYSDAEQFF. The CDR3 coding sequence is TGTGTCAGCAGTTACTCGGATGCTGAGCAGTTCTTT.

CDR3 in DNA: TGTGCCTGCGGACAGCACTTCTACGAGCAGTACTTC. It is translated as CACGQHFYEQYF. This rearrangement joins TRBV6-1 to TRBJ2-7; a weak D match, TRBD1 (6 bases). This CDR3 is 12 amino acids long. V was cut by 11 bases and J by 3 bases, with 14 bases left in between. Germline V gives CDR1 MNHNS, CDR2 SASEGT.

On this clonotype: One end of the junction fails to match germline, which may point to a read error. The chain recombines TRBV29-1 with TRBJ2-5; TRBD1 aligns across 11 bases. The length of the CDR3 is 15 residues. Looked up from germline, CDR1 is SQVTM and CDR2 is ANQGSEA. The CDR3 is CSVGPGTGGLEIQYF. The CDR3 DNA reads TGCAGCGTTGGCCCCGGGACAGGGGGATTGGAGATCCAGTACTTC.

Note on this clonotype: A junction boundary mismatches the germline segment, possibly from a read error. This sequence joins TRBV4-1 and TRBJ1-5; D is unresolved. The CDR3 has 15 residues. CDR1 and CDR2 from the germline V gene are MGHRA and YSYEKL. For the CDR3, the DNA is TGCGCTAGCAGCCAAGAGGGAGGTAACAGCCAGCCCCAGCATTTT. It is translated as CASSQEGGNSQPQHF.

This clonotype has ten or more counts. The gene calls are TRBV29-1 and TRBJ2-7, with 7 bases lining up with TRBD1. CDR1 SQVTM and CDR2 ANQGSEA come from the germline V gene. The length of the CDR3 is 14 residues. V trimming: 6 bases; J trimming: 0 bases; junction bases outside the gene matches: 8. CDR3 coding DNA: TGCAGCGTAACTCGGACAGGAAGCTCCTACGAGCAGTACTTC. This sequence encodes CSVTRTGSSYEQYF.

This clonotype counts as medium-sized. The V gene is TRBV6-1, the J gene TRBJ2-2; 15 bases map to TRBD2. The ends lost 7 bases at V and 5 bases at J; junction bases unmatched: 8. Looked up from germline, CDR1 is MNHNS and CDR2 is SASEGT. The CDR3 has 17 residues. The CDR3 sequence is CASTLGLAGGRTGELFF. For the CDR3, the DNA is TGTGCCAGCACCCTGGGACTAGCGGGAGGTAGGACCGGGGAGCTGTTTTTT.

The chain combines TRBV6-5 with TRBJ2-1, with 8 bases that match TRBD2. J lost 3 bases, V lost 9 bases, and 16 bases had no gene match. CDR3 length: 17 residues. Per germline, CDR1 MNHEY and CDR2 SVGAGI. CDR3 region: CARRHLSGSAVYNEQFF. CDR3 DNA: TGTGCCAGGAGACACTTAAGCGGGAGTGCAGTCTACAATGAGCAGTTCTTC.

This clonotype was detected only a few times. Since a much larger clone is just one base distant, this may be a read error. This rearrangement joins TRBV6-4 to TRBJ1-2, with D possibly TRBD1 on 5 matching bases. Trimming cost V 4 bases and J 3 bases, with 9 bases left between them. There are 13 residues in the CDR3. The germline V gene has CDR1 MRHNA and CDR2 SNTAGT. The CDR3 sequence is CASSAIGDYGYTF. CDR3 nucleotide sequence: TGTGCCAGCAGTGCGATAGGGGACTATGGCTACACCTTC.

Of note for this clonotype: A much larger clonotype is one base distant, so this may be a read error. The V call is TRBV11-2, the J call TRBJ2-5; D may be TRBD1 (6 bases). The CDR3 runs 14 residues. CDR1 is SGHAT, CDR2 FQNNGV, per germline. The CDR3 coding sequence is TGTGTCAGCAACTTCGACAGGTCCGGCGAGACCCAGTACTTC. The encoded protein is CVSNFDRSGETQYF.

Remarks on this clonotype: Likely a read error: the CDR3 ends without its conserved phenylalanine or tryptophan. CDR3 nucleotides: TGCAGCGCCGGAATCACGAGCACAGGTACGCAGTATTCT. It translates to CSAGITSTGTQYS. This chain links TRBV29-1 with TRBJ2-3, with a possible D match to TRBD1 (5 bases). Germline CDR1 SQVTM, CDR2 ANQGSEA. The CDR3 runs 13 residues.

About this clonotype itself: At one of its ends the junction is not consistent with the germline gene, which may arise from a read error. This chain uses TRBV29-1 with TRBJ1-5, with D hard to call. The CDR3 covers 13 residues. Germline loops: CDR1 SQVTM, CDR2 ANQGSEA. The CDR3 spells CSIAENSSQPQHF. As DNA, the CDR3 is TGCAGCATAGCGGAGAATAGCAGTCAGCCCCAGCATTTT. The full variable domain, completed using reference TRBV29-1 and TRBJ1-5, is SAVISQKPSRDICQRGTSLTIQCQVDSQVTMMFWYRQQPGQSLTLIATANQGSEATYESGFVIDKFPISRPNLTFSTLTVSNMSPEDSSIYLCSIAENSSQPQHFGDGTRLSIL.

A remark on this clonotype: This may stem from a read error, because a much larger clone lies one nucleotide away. The V and J genes are TRBV5-6 and TRBJ1-5; no reliable D call. Per germline, CDR1 SGHDT and CDR2 YYEEEE. The V end lost 4 bases, the J end lost 1 base, and 15 bases lay between the germline ends. The CDR3 sequence is 16 residues long. CDR3 in amino acids: CASSRILGLSNQPQHF. CDR3 coding DNA: TGTGCCAGCAGCCGGATCCTGGGTTTAAGCAATCAGCCCCAGCATTTT.

V gene TRBV11-3 combines with J gene TRBJ2-1, with 11 bases lining up with TRBD2. With V trimmed by 1 base and J by 6 bases, 5 bases remained unmatched. Germline CDR1 is SGHNT and CDR2 is YENEEA. The CDR3 consists of 16 residues. This CDR3 is CASSLGTSGSRNEQFF. DNA of the CDR3: TGTGCCAGCAGCTTAGGAACTAGCGGGAGCCGCAATGAGCAGTTCTTC.

The CDR3 DNA follows: TGCAGTGCTAGTCTATCCCCTTATCCGCCCCTCCACTTT. It specifies CSASLSPYPPLHF. The chain uses TRBV20-1 and TRBJ1-6; D is undetermined. The germline CDR1 and CDR2 sequences are DFQATT and SNEGSKA (reference sequence). The CDR3 runs 13 residues. Between the trimmed V and J ends, which lost 3 bases and 13 bases, there was a span of 16 bases.

This clonotype came up many times. V is TRBV30 and J is TRBJ1-2; 8 nucleotides match TRBD1. The CDR3 spans 14 residues. Trimming removed 0 bases from V and 6 bases from J; junction bases left unmatched: 6. Germline loops: CDR1 GTSNPN, CDR2 SVGIG (reference sequence). This chain's CDR3 is CAWSVGTGGDGYTF. The CDR3 DNA follows: TGTGCCTGGAGTGTGGGGACAGGTGGGGATGGCTACACCTTC.